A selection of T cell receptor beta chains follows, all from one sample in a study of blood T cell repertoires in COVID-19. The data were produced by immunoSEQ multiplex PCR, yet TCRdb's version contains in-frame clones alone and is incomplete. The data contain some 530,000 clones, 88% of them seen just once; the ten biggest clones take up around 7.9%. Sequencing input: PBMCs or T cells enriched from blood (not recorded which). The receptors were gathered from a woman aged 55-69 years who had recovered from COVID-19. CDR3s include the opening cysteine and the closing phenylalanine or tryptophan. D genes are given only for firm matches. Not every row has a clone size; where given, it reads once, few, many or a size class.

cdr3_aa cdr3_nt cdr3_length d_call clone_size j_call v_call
CASSRDTATNEKLFF TGCGCCAGCAGCCGGGACACTGCAACTAATGAAAAACTGTTTTTT 15 NA once TRBJ1-4 TRBV5-1
CASSFRLAGEETQYF TGTGCCAGCAGCTTTCGACTAGCGGGGGAAGAGACCCAGTACTTC 15 TRBD2 NA TRBJ2-5 TRBV3-1/TRBV3-2
CASSLLQTGNTIYF TGTGCCAGCAGCTTATTACAGACTGGAAACACCATATATTTT 14 NA once TRBJ1-3 TRBV11-3
CASSEASGSPLHF TGTGCCAGCAGTGAAGCCTCGGGTTCACCCCTCCACTTT 13 NA NA TRBJ1-6 TRBV6-1
CATSQEREQTEAFF TGTGCCACCAGCCAGGAGAGGGAACAAACTGAAGCTTTCTTT 14 NA once TRBJ1-1 TRBV15
CATSDPTGSGELFF TGTGCCACCAGTGATCCGACGGGGTCCGGGGAGCTGTTTTTT 14 NA NA TRBJ2-2 TRBV24-1
CAWKRPGTEAFF TGTGCCTGGAAGCGACCCGGCACTGAAGCTTTCTTT 12 NA NA TRBJ1-1 TRBV30
CASSLGTTNYGYTF TGTGCCAGCAGCCTAGGGACTACCAACTATGGCTACACCTTC 14 NA NA TRBJ1-2 TRBV14
CASSLSPTLNTEAFF TGTGCCAGCAGCTTATCCCCAACTCTAAACACTGAAGCTTTCTTT 15 NA NA TRBJ1-1 TRBV11-2
CATSRDPGDSYEQYF TGTGCCACCAGCAGAGATCCGGGGGACTCCTACGAGCAGTACTTC 15 NA NA TRBJ2-7 TRBV15
CASSSRTGGPNEKLFF TGTGCCAGCAGTTCGAGGACAGGGGGCCCTAATGAAAAACTGTTTTTT 16 TRBD1 NA TRBJ1-4 TRBV2
CATSDPGLAADTQYF TGTGCCACCAGTGACCCGGGACTAGCGGCAGATACGCAGTATTTT 15 TRBD2 NA TRBJ2-3 TRBV24-1
CASSLNSGKPEQFF TGTGCCAGCAGCTTAAACTCGGGAAAGCCTGAGCAGTTCTTC 14 NA NA TRBJ2-1 TRBV7-2
CAWVRGVNYGYTF TGTGCCTGGGTCAGGGGAGTTAACTATGGCTACACCTTC 13 NA NA TRBJ1-2 TRBV30
CASSVVLAGPHTDTQYF TGTGCCAGCAGCGTAGTTCTAGCGGGGCCTCACACAGATACGCAGTATTTT 17 TRBD2 NA TRBJ2-3 TRBV9
CASSESHSHRRGNQPQHF TGCGCCAGCAGTGAGTCCCACTCACACCGGCGGGGCAATCAGCCCCAGCATTTT 18 NA NA TRBJ1-5 TRBV10-1
CASRATGATNSPLHF TGCGCCAGCAGGGCGACAGGGGCCACTAATTCACCCCTCCACTTT 15 TRBD1 NA TRBJ1-6 TRBV10-2
CASSTGAETQYF TGTGCCAGCAGTACAGGGGCTGAGACCCAGTACTTC 12 TRBD1 once TRBJ2-5 TRBV2
CASSRRQGDSNQPQHF TGTGCCAGCAGCCGCCGACAGGGGGATAGCAATCAGCCCCAGCATTTT 16 TRBD1 once TRBJ1-5 TRBV2
CASSLAGLTDTQYF TGTGCCAGCAGCTTAGCTGGACTCACAGATACGCAGTATTTT 14 NA NA TRBJ2-3 TRBV7-7
CASSAHSGQRGTEAFF TGTGCCAGCAGTGCCCACTCGGGACAGAGAGGCACTGAAGCTTTCTTT 16 TRBD1 NA TRBJ1-1 TRBV25-1
CASTLRGRGNSYEQYF TGTGCCAGCACCCTTAGGGGCAGAGGAAACTCCTACGAGCAGTACTTC 16 NA NA TRBJ2-7 TRBV7-8
CSASWEGQHF TGCAGTGCTAGTTGGGAGGGACAGCATTTT 10 NA NA TRBJ1-5 TRBV20-1
CASSQDSGVGEKLFF TGCGCCAGCAGCCAAGATTCAGGGGTGGGGGAAAAACTGTTTTTT 15 NA NA TRBJ1-4 TRBV4-1
CATAAGGNTEAFF TGTGCCACCGCCGCCGGGGGGAACACTGAAGCTTTCTTT 13 NA NA TRBJ1-1 TRBV24-1
CASSQQGDGNTIYF TGTGCCAGCTCTCAACAGGGGGACGGAAACACCATATATTTT 14 TRBD1 NA TRBJ1-3 TRBV18
CASSSGTRGTEAFF TGCGCCAGCAGCTCCGGGACTAGAGGGACTGAAGCTTTCTTT 14 NA NA TRBJ1-1 TRBV4-1
CASSLRSLSGNTIYF TGTGCCAGCAGCTTGAGAAGCCTCTCTGGAAACACCATATATTTT 15 NA once TRBJ1-3 TRBV5-4
CASSPGQGGSSAFF TGCGCCAGCAGTCCTGGACAGGGGGGTTCTAGCGCTTTCTTT 14 TRBD1 NA TRBJ1-1 TRBV4-1
CASRDRSNYGYTF TGTGCCAGCAGGGACAGATCTAACTATGGCTACACCTTC 13 NA NA TRBJ1-2 TRBV6-5
CASSQESPSRRVDYGYTF TGCGCCAGCAGCCAAGAATCACCCTCACGCAGGGTTGACTATGGCTACACCTTC 18 NA NA TRBJ1-2 TRBV4-1